This note documents a single T cell receptor (beta chain) sequence. This clonotype was seen many times. Its antigen is still unknown. No base-level quality is on record; no much larger clone is a single base apart. These data are taken from a study of neurological immune-mediated disorders (dated by TCRdb to the late 2010s). For context, the study as a whole: Peripheral blood TCR-beta repertoires from patients with HTLV-I-associated myelopathy (HAM/TSP), patients with multiple sclerosis, and healthy controls were compared in the study using UMI-based sequencing. Longitudinal samples, technical triplicates and paired sorted CD4+ and CD8+ T-cell subsets, alongside PBMC samples, were included among the 106 TCR-beta libraries. Longitudinal HAM/TSP and healthy donors were sampled at 3 time-points each (about 3-45 month intervals). The cohort comprised 68 subjects: 14 HAM/TSP patients, 35 or so multiple sclerosis patients and about 20 healthy controls.

V drops 2 bases and J drops 9 bases, leaving 17 bases in between. The CDR3 measures 14 amino acids from cysteine to phenylalanine. Only the CDR3 region is kept as DNA, spanning 42 bases read in frame from base 1. CDR1 and CDR2 were assigned from the germline V gene as SGHDT and YYEEEE. cDNA synthesis used template-switch 5'RACE with a primer carrying a 10-nucleotide random unique molecular identifier tagging each TCR transcript. Every sequencing run covered 15-18 subjects and yielded more than 170 million TCR-beta sequences. The RNeasy kit was used to extract total RNA. The KAPA Real-time Library Amplification kit was used to amplify TCR-beta VDJ regions with primers targeting the TCR constant region and the 5'RACE anchor. Sample indexes and Illumina adaptors were added in a first PCR, and a second PCR then increased library yield. The roughly 650 bp TCR product was size-selected on a 2% E-gel SizeSelection system after Ampure bead purification. Before pooling, library quality was checked on a Bioanalyzer, concentration was measured with Qubit, and libraries were quantified with the Kapa Library Quantification kit. Paired-end 2 x 150 bp sequencing of the libraries was performed on an Illumina HiSeq 2500. To increase sequence diversity, roughly 24-30% phiX was spiked into each library pool. In the authors' own workflow: The UMI-based MiGEC pipeline processed quality-filtered reads and removed over 85% of raw TCR sequences during error correction. IMGT germline references were used for alignment of VDJ genes, and clonotypes were defined by a unique CDR3 amino acid sequence together with V-J genes. VDJtools evaluated clonal expansion, Shannon diversity and CDR3 relatedness (CalcPairwiseDistances, ClusterSamples); CLCbio workbench built phylogenetic trees. Expanded clones were defined as having at least 8 unique UMIs, based on coefficient-of-variation modelling across technical triplicates. The public reads were reanalyzed by TCRdb: fastp trimming at Q25, MiXCR alignment, in-frame beta chains only. Entries that share a CDR3 protein sequence are merged under the most common genes and DNA. These V and J calls originate from TCRdb's pipeline instead of the authors' own analysis. Recorded for this sample are some 49,000 distinct CDR3 sequences; 9% to 10% of them occurred a single time. The top ten clones comprise 1.6% of the sample.

Interpreted using the paper, the time point label stands for: longitudinal time-point 1 (baseline). Healthy controls were blood bank volunteers in Maryland, USA. For unsorted PBMC libraries, 2 million PBMCs were used after storage in RNAlater at -80 degrees C until RNA extraction. Peripheral blood was subjected to Ficoll-Hypaque density gradient centrifugation to isolate PBMCs, which were then cryopreserved in liquid nitrogen. Summary of the overall study and its limitations: Across subjects, expanded clones never shared an identical CDR3 amino acid sequence, which suggests that the TCR-beta repertoires in every group were private. TCR clonal expansion was greatest in HAM/TSP patients and smallest in MS patients, who ranked below even healthy controls.

The sequenced sample was PBMCs. The source is a woman aged 35 to 49 in good health. The chain links TRBV5-6 with TRBJ2-5; the D gene could be either TRBD1 or TRBD2, each agreeing at 5 bases. The CDR3 protein is CASSFTGRGTAQYF. The DNA is TGTGCCAGCAGCTTCACAGGTCGAGGGACGGCCCAGTACTTC.